This T cell receptor beta chain emerged from a study of cytomegalovirus exposure and HLA in healthy donors. Across the whole study: HLA-typed donors were the source of around 80 million unique TCRs, which an early data release held.

As for this clone: Its specificity is unknown.

Primers: 60 Vbeta forward and 13 Jbeta reverse. Profiling relied on immunoSEQ multiplex PCR, and the TCRdb table lists in-frame clones only, not all of them. The table lists some 200,000 clones, approximately 79% of them singletons. Points from the study as a whole: In a later analysis, HLA-associated TCR beta chains were more clonally expanded than equally common others. Common viral pathogens were later found to be apparently linked to several of the most significant clusters. The study designated 150 to 200 TCR beta chains cytomegalovirus-associated.

The sequence was collected from a man in his forties in good health and CMV-seropositive. Input material: PBMCs.

This chain's CDR3 is CASIVSGRGTDTQYF. As DNA, the CDR3 is TGTGCCAGCATAGTCTCAGGCCGGGGGACAGATACGCAGTATTTT. The rearrangement joins TRBV2 to TRBJ2-3, with a weak D call TRBD2 (6 bases). CDR1 is SNHLY, CDR2 FYNNEI, per germline. V was clipped by 7 bases and J by 3 bases, with 17 bases between them. The CDR3 loop spans 15 amino acids.